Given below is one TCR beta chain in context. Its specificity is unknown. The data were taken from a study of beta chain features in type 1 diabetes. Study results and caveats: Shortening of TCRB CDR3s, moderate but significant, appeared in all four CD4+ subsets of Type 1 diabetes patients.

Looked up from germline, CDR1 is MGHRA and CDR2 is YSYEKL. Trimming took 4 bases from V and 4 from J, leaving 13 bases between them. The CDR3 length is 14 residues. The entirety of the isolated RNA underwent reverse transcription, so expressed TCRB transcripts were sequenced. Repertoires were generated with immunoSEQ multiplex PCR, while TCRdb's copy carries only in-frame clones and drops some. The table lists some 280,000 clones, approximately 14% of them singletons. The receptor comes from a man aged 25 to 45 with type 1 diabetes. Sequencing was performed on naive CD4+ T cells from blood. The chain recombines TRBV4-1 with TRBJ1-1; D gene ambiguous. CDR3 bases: TGCGCCAGCAGCCCTCAGGCCAACCCCACTGAAGCTTTCTTT. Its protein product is CASSPQANPTEAFF.